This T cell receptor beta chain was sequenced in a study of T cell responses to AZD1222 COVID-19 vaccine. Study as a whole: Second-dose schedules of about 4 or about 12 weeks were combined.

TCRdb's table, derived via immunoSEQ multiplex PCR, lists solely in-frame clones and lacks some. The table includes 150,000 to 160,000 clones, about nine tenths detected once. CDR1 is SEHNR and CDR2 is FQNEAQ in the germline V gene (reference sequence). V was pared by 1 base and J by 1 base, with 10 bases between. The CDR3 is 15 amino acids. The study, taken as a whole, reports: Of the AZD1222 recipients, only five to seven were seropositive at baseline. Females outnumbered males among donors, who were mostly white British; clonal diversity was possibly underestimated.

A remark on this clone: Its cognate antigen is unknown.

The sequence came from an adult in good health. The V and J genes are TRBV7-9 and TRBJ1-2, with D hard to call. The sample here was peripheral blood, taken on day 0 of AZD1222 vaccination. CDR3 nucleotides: TGTGCCAGCAGCTTAGTTCAGGCTAATAACTATGGCTACACCTTC. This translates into CASSLVQANNYGYTF.